This T cell receptor (beta chain) was captured in a study of T-cell reconstitution after alpha-beta-depleted transplantation in children. General observations from the study: Newly produced T cells mostly provided counts and TCRbeta diversity after one year, as hyperexpanded clones declined. After transplant, at about two months, alpha-beta T cells were reportedly derived from several hundred expanded graft clones. The study traced high day-60 TCRbeta diversity in some patients to surviving recipient T cells and thymic progenitors.

Unique molecular identifiers were built into the TCRbeta library. MiXCR was run by TCRdb on the PCR reads, yielding one entry per CDR3 protein. This sample has hundreds of thousands of distinct CDR3 sequences, with around 7.3% found just once. This clonotype showed up just a few times. What it recognizes is unknown. Trimming stripped 1 base from V and 4 bases from J, with 16 bases between. Germline assignment: CDR1 SGHVS and CDR2 FNYEAQ. The CDR3 contains 16 residues. This sequence was found in a female patient aged 2 to 10 who had a stem cell transplant for Fanconi anemia, so the T cells may come from the graft donor. The source material was peripheral blood, sampled 360 days after TCRalphabeta/CD19-depleted stem cell transplant. This rearrangement joins TRBV7-6 to TRBJ1-1; a possible D gene is TRBD1 (6 bases). The CDR3: CASSLVGGQTGTEAFF. CDR3 sequence (DNA): TGTGCCAGCAGCTTAGTCGGGGGGCAGACGGGCACTGAAGCTTTCTTT.